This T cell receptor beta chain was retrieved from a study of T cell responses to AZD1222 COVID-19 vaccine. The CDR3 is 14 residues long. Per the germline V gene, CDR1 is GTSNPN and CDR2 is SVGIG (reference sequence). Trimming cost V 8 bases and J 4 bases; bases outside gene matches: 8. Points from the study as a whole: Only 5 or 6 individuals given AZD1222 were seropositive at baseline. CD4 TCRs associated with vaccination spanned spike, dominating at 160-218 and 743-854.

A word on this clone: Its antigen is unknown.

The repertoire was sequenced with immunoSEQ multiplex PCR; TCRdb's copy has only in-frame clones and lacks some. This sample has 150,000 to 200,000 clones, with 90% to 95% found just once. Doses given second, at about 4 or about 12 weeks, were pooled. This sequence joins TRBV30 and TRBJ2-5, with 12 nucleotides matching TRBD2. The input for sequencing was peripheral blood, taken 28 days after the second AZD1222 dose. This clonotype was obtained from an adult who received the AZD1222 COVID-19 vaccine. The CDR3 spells CAGTGLAGRETQYF. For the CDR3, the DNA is TGTGCCGGGACAGGACTAGCGGGGCGAGAGACCCAGTACTTC. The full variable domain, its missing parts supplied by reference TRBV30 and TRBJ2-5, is SQTIHQWPATLVQPVGSPLSLECTVEGTSNPNLYWYRQAAGRGLQLLFYSVGIGQISSEVPQNLSASRPQDRQFILSSKKLLLSDSGFYLCAGTGLAGRETQYFGPGTRLLVL.